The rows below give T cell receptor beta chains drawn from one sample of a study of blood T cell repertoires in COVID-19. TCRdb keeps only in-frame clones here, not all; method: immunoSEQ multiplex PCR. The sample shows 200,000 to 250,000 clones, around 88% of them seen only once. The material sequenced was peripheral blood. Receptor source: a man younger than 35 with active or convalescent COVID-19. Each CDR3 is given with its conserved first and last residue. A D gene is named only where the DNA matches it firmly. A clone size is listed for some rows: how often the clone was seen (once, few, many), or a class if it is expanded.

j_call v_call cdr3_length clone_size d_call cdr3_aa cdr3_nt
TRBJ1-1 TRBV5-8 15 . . CASSLEAGARTEAFF TGTGCCAGCAGCTTGGAAGCGGGGGCCCGCACTGAAGCTTTCTTT
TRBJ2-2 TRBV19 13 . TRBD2 CATAGRNTGELFF TGTGCCACAGCGGGACGGAACACCGGGGAGCTGTTTTTT
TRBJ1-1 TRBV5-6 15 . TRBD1 CASSQPTGRIGEAFF TGTGCCAGCAGCCAACCGACAGGGCGAATAGGTGAAGCTTTCTTT
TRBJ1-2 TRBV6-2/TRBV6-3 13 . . CASSYDSKLDYTF TGTGCCAGCAGTTACGACAGCAAGCTTGACTACACCTTC
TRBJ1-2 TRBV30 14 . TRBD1 CAWSATGGGYGYTF TGTGCCTGGAGTGCTACAGGGGGCGGCTATGGCTACACCTTC
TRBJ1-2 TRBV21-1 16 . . CASSKFRAPRGPGYTF TGTGCCAGCAGCAAATTCCGGGCACCCAGAGGGCCTGGCTACACCTTC
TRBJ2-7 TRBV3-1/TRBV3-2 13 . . CASSQVRGTEQYF TGTGCCAGCAGCCAAGTGCGCGGGACCGAGCAGTACTTC
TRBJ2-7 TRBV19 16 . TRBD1 CASSALPGQSSYEQYF TGTGCCAGTAGTGCCCTCCCGGGACAGAGCTCCTACGAGCAGTACTTC
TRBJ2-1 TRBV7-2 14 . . CASSLGRASHEQFF TGTGCCAGCAGCTTAGGTCGAGCGTCTCATGAGCAGTTCTTC
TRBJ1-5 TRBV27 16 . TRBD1 CASSSWTGLFVQPQHF TGTGCCAGCAGTTCCTGGACAGGGCTGTTCGTTCAGCCCCAGCATTTT
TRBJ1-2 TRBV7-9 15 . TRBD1 CASSRHAIGTAGYTF TGTGCCAGCAGCCGACACGCCATAGGGACAGCTGGCTACACCTTC
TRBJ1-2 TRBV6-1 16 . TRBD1 CASSGTDRARNYGYTF TGTGCCAGCAGTGGTACCGACAGGGCGCGGAACTATGGCTACACCTTC
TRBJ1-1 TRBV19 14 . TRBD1 CASRWGQLNTEAFF TGTGCCAGTAGATGGGGACAGTTGAACACTGAAGCTTTCTTT
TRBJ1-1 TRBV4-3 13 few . CASSQDPGLAAFF TGCGCCAGCAGCCAAGATCCAGGGTTAGCAGCTTTCTTT
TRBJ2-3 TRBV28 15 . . CASSPFRGSTDTQYF TGTGCCAGCAGTCCTTTTCGCGGGAGCACAGATACGCAGTATTTT
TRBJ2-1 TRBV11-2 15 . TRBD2 CASSLGLAENNEQFF TGTGCCAGCAGCTTAGGCCTAGCGGAGAACAATGAGCAGTTCTTC
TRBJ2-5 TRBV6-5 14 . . CASSPNEGAETQYF TGTGCCAGCAGTCCCAATGAGGGTGCAGAGACCCAGTACTTC
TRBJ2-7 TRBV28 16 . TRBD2 CASRPMGLAGDTEQYF TGTGCCAGCAGACCCATGGGACTAGCGGGAGATACCGAGCAGTACTTC
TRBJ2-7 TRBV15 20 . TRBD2 CATSRERRLAGVIFSYEQYF TGTGCCACCAGCAGAGAACGTCGACTAGCGGGAGTGATTTTCTCCTACGAGCAGTACTTC
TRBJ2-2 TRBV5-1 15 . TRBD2 CASIPTAGGTGELFF TGCGCCAGCATCCCCACAGCGGGAGGGACCGGGGAGCTGTTTTTT
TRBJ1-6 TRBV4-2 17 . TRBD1 CASSQGGQGFKNSPLHF TGTGCCAGCAGCCAAGGGGGACAGGGTTTCAAAAATTCACCCCTCCACTTT
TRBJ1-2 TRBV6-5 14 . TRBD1 CASKRDSNFYGYTF TGTGCCAGCAAACGGGACAGTAATTTCTATGGCTACACCTTC
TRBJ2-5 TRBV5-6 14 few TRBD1 CASSPQDRRETQYF TGTGCCAGCAGCCCACAGGACAGGCGTGAGACCCAGTACTTC
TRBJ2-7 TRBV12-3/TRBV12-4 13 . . CASSLSGANEQYF TGTGCCAGCAGTTTGTCAGGCGCCAACGAGCAGTACTTC
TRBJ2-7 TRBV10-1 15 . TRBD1 CASSESGQEYYEQYF TGCGCCAGCAGTGAGTCCGGACAGGAGTACTACGAGCAGTACTTC
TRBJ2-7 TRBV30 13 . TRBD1 CAWIRDRGLEQYF TGTGCCTGGATCCGGGACAGGGGGCTCGAGCAGTACTTC
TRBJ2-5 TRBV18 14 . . CASSQLRQEGTQYF TGTGCCAGCTCACAATTGAGGCAGGAGGGGACCCAGTACTTC
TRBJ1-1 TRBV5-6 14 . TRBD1 CASSLGTGHPEAFF TGTGCCAGCAGCCTGGGGACAGGGCATCCTGAAGCTTTCTTT
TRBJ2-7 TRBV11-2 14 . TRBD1 CASSPSRDRVEQYF TGTGCCAGCAGCCCGTCCCGGGACAGGGTCGAGCAGTACTTC
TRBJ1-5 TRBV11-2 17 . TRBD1 CASSLGPGTGIDQPQHF TGTGCCAGCAGCTTGGGACCCGGGACAGGGATTGATCAGCCCCAGCATTTT
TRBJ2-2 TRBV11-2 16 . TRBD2 CASSLFRGRSTGELFF TGTGCCAGCAGCTTATTCCGCGGGAGGAGCACCGGGGAGCTGTTTTTT
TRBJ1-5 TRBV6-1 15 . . CASSELAGSNQPQHF TGTGCCAGCAGTGAATTGGCAGGGAGCAATCAGCCCCAGCATTTT
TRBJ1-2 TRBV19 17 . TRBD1 CASSILTGTSRSGGYTF TGTGCCAGTAGTATCCTGACAGGGACATCGAGGAGCGGCGGCTACACCTTC
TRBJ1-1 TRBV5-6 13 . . CASSSDRKLEAFF TGTGCCAGCAGCTCTGACAGGAAGTTAGAAGCTTTCTTT
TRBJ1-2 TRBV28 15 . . CASSRPDRANYGYTF TGTGCCAGCAGTCGACCTGACAGAGCTAACTATGGCTACACCTTC
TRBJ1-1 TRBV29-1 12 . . CSGHVLSEEAFF TGCAGCGGACACGTACTGTCAGAGGAAGCTTTCTTT
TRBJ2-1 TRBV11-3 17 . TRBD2 CASSSLAGVLGDNEQFF TGTGCCAGCAGCTCACTAGCGGGAGTGCTTGGGGACAATGAGCAGTTCTTC
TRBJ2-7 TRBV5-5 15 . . CASTLTGTSFDEQYF TGTGCCAGCACCTTGACCGGGACATCTTTCGACGAGCAGTACTTC
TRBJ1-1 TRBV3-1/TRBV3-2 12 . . CASSSPPGYAFF TGTGCCAGCAGCTCGCCGCCCGGTTATGCTTTCTTT
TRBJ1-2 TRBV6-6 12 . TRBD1 CASSTGTYGYTF TGTGCCAGCTCGACAGGGACTTATGGCTACACCTTC
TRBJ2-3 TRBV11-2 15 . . CASSLEAGGTDTQYF TGTGCCAGCAGCTTAGAGGCCGGGGGCACAGATACGCAGTATTTT
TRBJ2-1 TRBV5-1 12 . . CASSLWGDEQFF TGCGCCAGCAGCTTGTGGGGGGATGAGCAGTTCTTC
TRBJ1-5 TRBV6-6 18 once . CASSPKEGWQGSNQPQHF TGTGCCAGCAGTCCCAAGGAGGGTTGGCAGGGTAGCAATCAGCCCCAGCATTTT
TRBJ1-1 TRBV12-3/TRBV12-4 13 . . CASSFLSDTEAFF TGTGCCAGCAGTTTTTTAAGCGACACTGAAGCTTTCTTT
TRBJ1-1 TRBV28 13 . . CASSPPLNTEAFF TGTGCCAGCAGTCCCCCACTTAACACTGAAGCTTTCTTT
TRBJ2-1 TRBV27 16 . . CASKNLLSPGENEQFF TGTGCCAGCAAGAACCTCTTGTCCCCAGGCGAAAATGAGCAGTTCTTC
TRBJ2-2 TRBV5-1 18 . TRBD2 CASAAGWKRRRDTGELFF TGCGCCAGCGCAGCGGGATGGAAAAGGAGACGAGACACCGGGGAGCTGTTTTTT
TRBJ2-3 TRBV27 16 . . CASSSILQSGTDTQYF TGTGCCAGCAGTTCAATCCTCCAGTCCGGCACAGATACGCAGTATTTT
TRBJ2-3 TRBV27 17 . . CASSLSSTLAGTDTQYF TGTGCCAGCAGTTTGTCTAGTACCCTAGCCGGCACAGATACGCAGTATTTT